The 27 T cell receptor beta chains below were found in one sample sequenced in a study of blood T cell repertoires in COVID-19 (dated by TCRdb to the early 2020s). Libraries were made using the immunoSEQ multiplex PCR assay. TCRdb holds this immuneACCESS table with in-frame rearrangements only. Some clones are missing; in checked studies, unresolved V genes explain under half, and the rest has no known cause. The sample records over 100,000 clones, 75% to 90% of which are singletons. The top ten constitute 26% of the sample. The material sequenced was peripheral blood. The receptors were gathered from a man in his sixties with acute or convalescent COVID-19.

The chain is built from TRBV12-5 and TRBJ1-4; D is unclear. Germline CDR1 and CDR2: LGHNT and FRNRAP. V lost 4 bases and J lost 4, with 10 bases in between. This CDR3 is 14 amino acids long. The CDR3: CASGSLDFNEKLFF. In DNA, the CDR3 is TGTGCTAGTGGTTCACTGGACTTTAATGAAAAACTGTTTTTT.

The chain links TRBV19 to TRBJ1-5; 8 bases match TRBD1. V shed 6 bases and J 7 bases; nucleotides not matched to a gene: 2. The germline CDR1 and CDR2 sequences are LNHDA and SQIVND (reference sequence). The CDR3 extends over 12 amino acids. In DNA form, the CDR3 reads TGTGCCAGTAGAACAGGGGGACAGCCCCAGCATTTT. This sequence encodes CASRTGGQPQHF.

The genes are TRBV11-1 and TRBJ1-1; 7 positions match TRBD1. CDR3 size: 14 residues. CDR1 is SGHAT, CDR2 FQDESV, per germline (reference sequence). Unmatched junction bases numbered 8, after V lost 6 bases and J lost 4 bases. The DNA of the CDR3 is TGTGCCAGCAGACAAAACAGGGGCGCCACTGAAGCTTTCTTT. As protein: CASRQNRGATEAFF.

The J gene is TRBJ1-2, the V gene TRBV6-5; 8 bases are shared with TRBD1. From germline, CDR1 is MNHEY and CDR2 SVGAGI. J lost 2 bases, V lost 1 base, and 3 bases had no gene match. This CDR3 is 15 amino acids long. The CDR3 bases are TGTGCCAGCAGTTACTGGGACAGGAGCAACTATGGCTACACCTTC. It translates to CASSYWDRSNYGYTF.

This clone appeared a few times. V and J are TRBV12-2 and TRBJ1-2; the table's D call TRBD1 went unverified against the DNA. TRBV12-2 is flagged as a pseudogene. This CDR3 spans 16 amino acids. CDR3 region: CASRLEMAGNNYGYTF. In DNA, the CDR3 is TGTGCAAGTCGCTTAGAAATGGCAGGGAATAACTATGGCTACACCTTC.

Notes on this clone: The germline gene is not matched at one end of the junction; a read error may be the cause. This chain joins TRBV5-4 and TRBJ1-1; 7 nucleotides align to TRBD1. Per the germline V gene, CDR1 is SGHNT and CDR2 is YYREEE (reference sequence). The CDR3 totals 13 residues. CDR3 in amino acids: CASSWDDRASYVF. DNA for the CDR3: TGTGCCAGCAGCTGGGATGACAGGGCCTCTTATGTCTTT. The whole variable domain, remainder taken from reference TRBV5-4 and TRBJ1-1, is ETGVTQSPTHLIKTRGQQVTLRCSSQSGHNTVSWYQQALGQGPQFIFQYYREEENGRGNFPPRFSGLQFPNYSSELNVNALELDDSALYLCASSWDDRASYVFGQGTRLTVV.

This clone was seen just once. V gene TRBV9 combines with J gene TRBJ1-5; the match to TRBD1 covers 9 bases. The trim removed 3 bases at V and 3 bases at J, leaving 4 bases unmatched. The CDR3 runs 15 residues. From germline, CDR1 is SGDLS and CDR2 YYNGEE. The CDR3 nucleotides are TGTGCCAGCAGCGGAGGGACAGGGAACAATCAGCCCCAGCATTTT. This translates into CASSGGTGNNQPQHF.

The chain recombines TRBV24-1 with TRBJ1-4; D is ambiguous. V lost 4 bases and J 8 bases, leaving 13 bases between the germline ends. This CDR3 has 14 amino acids. Germline V gene data show CDR1 as KGHDR and CDR2 as SFDVKD. CDR3: CATSEGGNMEKLFF. DNA of the CDR3: TGTGCCACCAGTGAGGGAGGGAATATGGAAAAACTGTTTTTT.

The sample holds many counts of this clone. The chain is built from TRBV11-3 and TRBJ1-1; D call uncertain. Germline CDR1 is SGHNT and CDR2 is YENEEA. V dropped 2 bases and J dropped 5 bases, with 9 bases sitting between them. The CDR3 spans 13 residues. The CDR3 loop reads CASSLNSGTEAFF. CDR3 bases: TGTGCCAGCAGCTTAAATAGCGGAACTGAAGCTTTCTTT.

The genes are TRBV16 and TRBJ2-1; D may be TRBD2 (6 bases). The CDR3 spans 17 residues. The V gene's germline CDR1 is KGHSY and CDR2 FQNENV. V lost 1 base to trimming and J lost 0 bases, with 13 bases between them. The CDR3 region has the DNA TGTGCCAGCAGCCAATGGAGTAGCGGAAGCTCCTACAATGAGCAGTTCTTC. Translation gives CASSQWSSGSSYNEQFF.

The chain joins TRBV2 to TRBJ1-2; the D is unclear. Germline V gives CDR1 SNHLY, CDR2 FYNNEI. There are 12 residues in the CDR3. Trimming pared 8 bases from V and 2 bases from J, leaving 9 bases between. DNA for the CDR3: TGTGCCAGCTCTTGGCAGAACTATGGCTACACCTTC. Translation gives CASSWQNYGYTF. Full variable domain (missing parts from reference TRBV2 and TRBJ1-2): EPEVTQTPSHQVTQMGQEVILRCVPISNHLYFYWYRQILGQKVEFLVSFYNNEISEKSEIFDDQFSVERPDGSNFTLKIRSTKLEDSAMYFCASSWQNYGYTFGSGTRLTVV.

This clone has more than one count but fewer than ten. V and J are TRBV11-3 and TRBJ2-1, with 8 bases lining up with TRBD1. Unmatched junction bases numbered 17, after V lost 0 bases and J lost 7 bases. The CDR3 covers 19 residues. Germline V gene lookup returns CDR1 SGHNT and CDR2 YENEEA. Here the CDR3 DNA reads TGTGCCAGCAGCTTAGATCGGTGGCTTGAGGGGGACAGGCTAAATGAGCAGTTCTTC. Its protein product is CASSLDRWLEGDRLNEQFF.

Notes on this clone: Other DNA sequences in this sample translate to the same CDR3. This chain uses TRBV2 with TRBJ1-5, with 8 bases lining up with TRBD1. The CDR3 contains 13 residues. V dropped 6 bases and J dropped 4; count of bases not matched to a gene: 2. Germline CDR1 is SNHLY and CDR2 is FYNNEI. For the CDR3, the DNA is TGTGCCAGCAGCGGGACAGGAAATCAGCCCCAGCATTTT. This codes for CASSGTGNQPQHF.

V gene TRBV7-9 combines with J gene TRBJ1-2, with 7 bases that match TRBD1. The J segment lost 1 base and the V segment lost 3 bases, leaving 8 bases of the junction unmatched. This CDR3 has 16 amino acids. Germline lookup yields CDR1 SEHNR and CDR2 FQNEAQ (reference sequence). This chain's CDR3 is CASSFYDRANNYGYTF. CDR3 sequence (DNA): TGTGCCAGCAGCTTTTACGACAGGGCCAATAACTATGGCTACACCTTC.

This chain connects TRBV14 to TRBJ2-1, with D tentatively TRBD1 (6 bases). CDR3 length: 16 residues. Between the trimmed V and J ends, which lost 4 bases and 5 bases, there was a span of 18 bases. Germline-derived CDR1 and CDR2 are SGHDN and FVKESK. The CDR3 DNA follows: TGTGCCAGCAGCCCTTTACCCCAAGGGGGACACAATGAGCAGTTCTTC. This translates into CASSPLPQGGHNEQFF.

CDR3 sequence (DNA): TGTGCCAGCAGCGAAAGGACTAGCCCCCGCCGCGAGCAGTACTTC. It yields the protein CASSERTSPRREQYF. The chain has TRBV5-6 and TRBJ2-7, with 8 bases identical to TRBD2. V dropped 4 bases and J dropped 6; count of bases not matched to a gene: 12. The CDR3 is 15 residues long. Germline V gene lookup returns CDR1 SGHDT and CDR2 YYEEEE.

The chain couples TRBV28 to TRBJ1-4, with 7 bases aligning to TRBD1. CDR1 MDHEN and CDR2 SYDVKM come from the germline V gene. The CDR3 extends over 15 amino acids. Trimming at V came to 5 bases and at J to 3 bases, leaving 6 bases not matched to a gene. The CDR3, as DNA: TGTGCCAGCAGTCTCACAGGGGATGCTAATGAAAAACTGTTTTTT. Translated: CASSLTGDANEKLFF. The full variable domain, rest sourced from reference TRBV28 and TRBJ1-4, is DVKVTQSSRYLVKRTGEKVFLECVQDMDHENMFWYRQDPGLGLRLIYFSYDVKMKEKGDIPEGYSVSREKKERFSLILESASTNQTSMYLCASSLTGDANEKLFFGSGTQLSVL.

The chain recombines TRBV7-6 with TRBJ1-5; 7 nucleotides agree with TRBD1. Germline values: CDR1 SGHVS, CDR2 FNYEAQ. This CDR3 is built from 14 residues. The V and J ends lost 5 bases and 4 bases, in that order; junction bases with no gene match: 5. CDR3 sequence: CASSTTGANQPQHF. In DNA form, the CDR3 reads TGTGCCAGCAGCACAACAGGGGCAAATCAGCCCCAGCATTTT.

V gene TRBV28 combines with J gene TRBJ2-2; 7 bases agree with TRBD1. V shed 9 bases, J shed 7 bases, and the junction held 11 bases outside the gene matches. This CDR3 has 14 amino acids. CDR1 is MDHEN and CDR2 is SYDVKM in the germline V gene. The CDR3 spells CASGLQGMGGELFF. In DNA form, the CDR3 reads TGTGCCAGTGGGCTACAGGGGATGGGCGGGGAGCTGTTTTTT.

This clone was recorded only once. The chain employs TRBV5-1 and TRBJ2-7; 12 positions agree with TRBD2. V shed 0 bases and J 1 base; nucleotides not matched to a gene: 8. Germline V gene data show CDR1 as SGHRS and CDR2 as YFSETQ. This CDR3 is built from 18 residues. CDR3 region: CASSLALTSGRVSYEQYF. In DNA, the CDR3 is TGCGCCAGCAGCTTGGCTTTGACTAGCGGGAGAGTTTCCTACGAGCAGTACTTC. Together with reference TRBV5-1 and TRBJ2-7, the CDR3 gives the full variable domain: KAGVTQTPRYLIKTRGQQVTLSCSPISGHRSVSWYQQTPGQGLQFLFEYFSETQRNKGNFPGRFSGRQFSNSRSEMNVSTLELGDSALYLCASSLALTSGRVSYEQYFGPGTRLTVT.

V and J are TRBV3-1 (or the pseudogene TRBV3-2) and TRBJ1-2; maybe TRBD1 (5 bases). The CDR3 covers 14 residues. Germline CDR1 LGHDT, CDR2 YNNKEL (reference sequence). V lost 4 bases, J lost 4 bases, and 13 bases lay in between. CDR3 protein: CASSPGQSLYGYTF. CDR3 sequence (DNA): TGTGCCAGCAGCCCAGGGCAATCTCTCTATGGCTACACCTTC.

This chain connects TRBV7-8 to TRBJ1-5, with D tentatively TRBD1 (6 bases). Per the germline V gene, CDR1 is SGHVS and CDR2 is FQNEAQ. V was trimmed by 3 bases and J by 2 bases, leaving 8 bases between them. The CDR3 has 14 amino acids. CDR3 sequence reads: CASSLPGGNQPQHF. The CDR3 DNA reads TGTGCCAGCAGCTTGCCAGGGGGCAATCAGCCCCAGCATTTT.

The chain uses TRBV11-2 and TRBJ2-3; 9 nucleotides align to TRBD1. Unmatched junction bases numbered 5, after V lost 2 bases and J lost 8 bases. The CDR3 spans 14 residues. From germline, CDR1 is SGHAT and CDR2 FQNNGV. The CDR3 DNA reads TGTGCCAGCAGCTTAAGACAGGGGGGGGTTACGCAGTATTTT. Translation: CASSLRQGGVTQYF.

The gene calls are TRBV9 and TRBJ1-6; unclear D gene. The V end was cut by 3 bases, the J end by 10 bases, with 14 bases between. The CDR3 contains 14 residues. Germline CDR1 and CDR2: SGDLS and YYNGEE. CDR3 sequence: CASSGVVAASPLHF. DNA of the CDR3: TGTGCCAGCAGCGGGGTGGTGGCGGCATCACCCCTCCACTTT.

V and J are TRBV10-3 and TRBJ1-3, with 7 bases identical to TRBD1. V dropped 8 bases and J dropped 0; count of bases not matched to a gene: 7. Per germline, CDR1 ENHRY and CDR2 SYGVKD. The length of the CDR3 is 15 residues. The CDR3, as DNA: TGTGCCATCGGAAAGGGGACAGCCTCTGGAAACACCATATATTTT. Amino acids: CAIGKGTASGNTIYF.

As regards this clone: This specimen includes other DNA sequences encoding the same CDR3. The chain joins TRBV3-1 (or the pseudogene TRBV3-2) to TRBJ1-4, with 11 bases matching TRBD1. The CDR3 consists of 14 residues. J was trimmed by 7 bases and V by 6 bases; bases with no gene match: 4. Germline V gives CDR1 LGHDT, CDR2 YNNKEL (reference sequence). The CDR3, as DNA: TGTGCCAGCAGTCGCGGGACAGGGGGTGAAAAACTGTTTTTT. It yields the protein CASSRGTGGEKLFF.

The chain carries TRBV18 and TRBJ2-7; TRBD1 matches 8 bases. V lost 3 bases, J lost 4 bases, and 5 bases stayed unmatched. The V gene's germline CDR1 is KGHSH and CDR2 LQKENI. This CDR3 is 14 amino acids long. CDR3: CASSPGQEPYEQYF. CDR3 nucleotides: TGTGCCAGCTCACCGGGACAGGAGCCATACGAGCAGTACTTC.